This T cell receptor (beta chain) stems from a study of beta chain features in type 1 diabetes. Background on the study: What patients shared with healthy donors was a similar profile of age, gender and cell yields. General study findings and limits: Naive, central memory and Treg TCRB repertoires seemed to resemble each other more closely in patients than they did in healthy donors.

Over 95% purity was reached by all sorted populations. This clone was seen more than once but under ten times. Antigen: not known. Trimming removed 3 bases from V and 9 bases from J, with 15 bases in between. The V gene's germline CDR1 is LGHNA and CDR2 YSLEER. The CDR3 covers 14 residues. Expressed TCRB transcripts were sequenced, since all the RNA that had been isolated was reverse transcribed. Profiled with immunoSEQ multiplex PCR; TCRdb holds only in-frame clones, not every one. The data hold almost 350,000 clones, with 7% to 9% observed a single time. The chain has TRBV4-3 and TRBJ2-1; perhaps TRBD2 as D (6 bases). The source of this sequence is a woman aged 18-30 years in good health. Sequencing was carried out using central memory CD4+ T cells from blood. CDR3 residues: CASSQDYALGEQFF. As DNA, the CDR3 is TGCGCCAGCAGCCAGGACTATGCGCTCGGTGAGCAGTTCTTC.